This T cell receptor beta chain appears in the sequencing data of a study of blood T cell repertoires in COVID-19 (dated by TCRdb to between 2020 and 2021). About the full investigation: Samples covering the acute and convalescent phases of COVID-19 were provided by collaborators in the United States, Italy and Spain. Deeply sampled blood TCRbeta repertoires from subjects exposed to, actively infected with, or recovered from COVID-19 were included in the dataset. Nearly every sample came with metadata listing a de-identified subject ID, COVID-19 status, age in years and sex. The material from the prospective study consisted of cDNA or gDNA derived from T cells, B-cell-depleted T cells, or PBMCs. Where available, HLA class I and class II types were taken from metadata supplied by the sample provider and were not determined by assay-based typing. Samples came from the ongoing ImmuneRACE study (first 160 participants) plus 1,254 subjects from 6 global collaborators. A freely available public database, intended as a resource for researchers studying the immune response to SARS-CoV-2, is where the repertoires were released.

The CDR3 runs 17 residues from the cysteine to the phenylalanine. Only CDR3 DNA is held: 51 bases, read in frame from base 1. CDR1 SGHRS and CDR2 YFSETQ are derived from the germline V gene. V is shortened by 4 bases, J by 3 bases, and the region joining them spans 17 bases. TCRbeta CDR3 regions were amplified from genomic DNA by means of the immunoSEQ Assay, a bias-controlled multiplex PCR. Turning to the authors' computational methods: The number of nucleated cells in each sample was estimated from the amplification of reference gene primers within the assay. To quantify the absolute abundance of each unique TCRbeta CDR3 rearrangement, sequence reads were collapsed and filtered. Productive Simpson clonality was computed per sample as the square root of Simpson's diversity index over productive rearrangements. TCRdb re-hosts the immuneACCESS table, in-frame sequences only. Its copies lack some clones; in the studies checked, an unresolved V gene accounts for under half of them, and the cause for the rest is not known. D and trimming come from the DNA, and the V and J calls and clone size come from that table. The sample contains approximately 60,000 clones, approximately 79% of them found a single time. Roughly 21% of the sample lies in the top ten.

Findings and caveats that apply to the study as a whole: The amount of clinical and demographic metadata varied by source and participant and was provided uncurated.

Each collaborating institution followed its own protocols to collect whole blood in K2EDTA tubes. For TCRbeta analysis, collaborators shipped samples in one of three forms: frozen whole blood, isolated PBMCs, or DNA extracted from either of those sample types. Points on this clone: Its antigen is unknown. Per-base quality was not reported, and no clone a single base away is much larger than it.

This TCR was recovered from a woman of 80 years or more with active or convalescent COVID-19. Source material: peripheral blood. In this chain, TRBV5-1 is recombined with TRBJ1-6, with no confidently assigned D gene. In nucleotide form, the sequence is TGCGCCAGCAGCGAGGGAAGAGGTCTGGACTATAATTCACCCCTCCACTTT. The resulting protein is CASSEGRGLDYNSPLHF.